The present T cell receptor beta chain was sequenced within a study of CD8 T cells in Susac syndrome. The CDR3 runs 12 residues. The germline CDR1 and CDR2 sequences are SQVTM and ANQGSEA. The V gene lost 4 bases and the J gene lost 7 bases, with 14 bases spanning the gap. Reverse transcription of about 0.45 to 1 ug RNA was performed with random hexamers. Via MiXCR, TCRdb re-called the immunoSEQ multiplex PCR reads, giving one row per CDR3 protein. The table has 150,000 to 200,000 distinct CDR3 sequences, approximately 95% seen once. The chain has TRBV29-1 and TRBJ2-7; D tentatively fits TRBD1 or TRBD2 (5 bases each). The TCR comes from a human donor with multiple sclerosis. Sample: CD8+ T cells from PBMCs. The DNA for the CDR3 is TGCAGCGTTGCGGGACCGACGGGGGAGCAGTACTTC. This translates into CSVAGPTGEQYF.